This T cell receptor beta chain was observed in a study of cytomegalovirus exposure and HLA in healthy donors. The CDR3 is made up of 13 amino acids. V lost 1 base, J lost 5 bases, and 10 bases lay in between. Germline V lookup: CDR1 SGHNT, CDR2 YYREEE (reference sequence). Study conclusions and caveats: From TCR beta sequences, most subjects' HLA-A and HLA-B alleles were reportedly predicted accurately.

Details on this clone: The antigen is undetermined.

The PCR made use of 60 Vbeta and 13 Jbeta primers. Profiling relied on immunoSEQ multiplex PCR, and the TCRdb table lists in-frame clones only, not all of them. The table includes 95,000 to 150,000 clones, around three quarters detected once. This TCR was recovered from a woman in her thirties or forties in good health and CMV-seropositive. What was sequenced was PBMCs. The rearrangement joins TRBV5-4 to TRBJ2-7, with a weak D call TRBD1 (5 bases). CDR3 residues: CASSLKGIHEQYF. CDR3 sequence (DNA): TGTGCCAGCAGCTTGAAGGGGATACACGAGCAGTACTTC.